This T cell receptor beta chain was sequenced during a study of blood T cell repertoires in COVID-19. Seattle enrolled patients during active infection and tracked them longitudinally. Authors' processing steps: Amplification of reference gene primers provided the estimated nucleated cell counts. Clones were read by immunoSEQ multiplex PCR, and TCRdb kept only the in-frame ones, dropping some. V, J and clone size reflect that table, while D and trimming were determined from the DNA. The sample carries roughly 75,000 clones, roughly 85% recorded once. Looked up from germline, CDR1 is SGHTA and CDR2 is FQGNSA. V shed 5 bases and J shed 3 bases, with 5 bases lying between them. CDR3 length: 11 amino acids.

This sequence joins TRBV7-2 and TRBJ2-7, with D possibly being TRBD2 (5 bases). Sequenced input: peripheral blood. The TCR sequence derives from a man between 45 and 60 years old with COVID-19, enrolled during active disease. The CDR3 DNA reads as TGTGCCAGCAGCCGGGGCTACGAGCAGTACTTC. Its protein product is CASSRGYEQYF.